The 20 T cell receptor beta chains given below trace back to one sample, sequenced in a study of blood T cell repertoires in COVID-19. The data were produced by immunoSEQ multiplex PCR, yet TCRdb's version contains in-frame clones alone and is incomplete. Here the sample spans tens of thousands of clones, roughly 71% being singletons. Sample: peripheral blood. The receptor set was obtained from a man between 60 and 75 years old with COVID-19, enrolled during active disease.

This clone is a singleton in its sample. The chain recombines TRBV5-1 with TRBJ2-1; the match to TRBD2 covers 10 bases. In germline, CDR1 is SGHRS, CDR2 YFSETQ. V shed 0 bases, J shed 0 bases, and the junction held 6 bases outside the gene matches. This CDR3 spans 18 amino acids. CDR3 nucleotide sequence: TGCGCCAGCAGCTTGGCCCGCGGACTAGCGGACTCCTACAATGAGCAGTTCTTC. The encoded protein is CASSLARGLADSYNEQFF.

This clone rates as hyperexpanded. V and J are TRBV11-1 and TRBJ2-3, with 8 bases that match TRBD2. J gave up 2 bases and V 5 bases, and 9 bases lay outside the gene matches. The CDR3 runs 16 residues. Germline V gene sequence: CDR1 SGHAT, CDR2 FQDESV (reference sequence). The CDR3: CASSATSGLYTDTQYF. DNA for the CDR3: TGTGCCAGCAGCGCTACTAGCGGTCTCTACACAGATACGCAGTATTTT.

The J gene is TRBJ2-2, the V gene TRBV6-1, with 10 bases fitting TRBD1. The germline V gene encodes CDR1 MNHNS and CDR2 SASEGT. The CDR3 loop spans 14 amino acids. V gave up 6 bases and J gave up 6 bases; unmatched junction bases: 4. The CDR3 spells CASRLGTGAGELFF. The DNA for the CDR3 is TGTGCCAGCAGGCTCGGGACAGGGGCCGGGGAGCTGTTTTTT.

V and J are TRBV3-1 (or the pseudogene TRBV3-2) and TRBJ2-2, with 9 nucleotides matching TRBD1. The V gene's germline CDR1 is LGHDT and CDR2 YNNKEL (reference sequence). V lost 4 bases and J lost 1; bases outside the gene matches: 4. The CDR3 totals 16 residues. CDR3 residues: CASSPPGQGNTGELFF. In DNA form, the CDR3 reads TGTGCCAGCAGCCCACCGGGACAGGGGAACACCGGGGAGCTGTTTTTT.

The chain links TRBV7-2 to TRBJ2-1; 12 bases line up with TRBD2. This CDR3 is built from 15 residues. CDR1 SGHTA and CDR2 FQGNSA come from the germline V gene. V shed 4 bases, J shed 8 bases, and the junction held 6 bases outside the gene matches. The chain's CDR3 is CASSSPTSGRYEQFF. CDR3 in DNA: TGTGCCAGCAGCTCTCCGACTAGCGGGAGATATGAGCAGTTCTTC.

This clone was observed a handful of times. This rearrangement joins TRBV18 to TRBJ1-1, with a tentative D call TRBD1 (5 bases). In germline, CDR1 is KGHSH, CDR2 LQKENI. The CDR3 loop spans 15 amino acids. Trimming took 3 bases from V and 0 from J, leaving 11 bases between them. The CDR3 spells CASSPADIVNTEAFF. CDR3 DNA: TGTGCCAGCTCACCGGCGGACATAGTGAACACTGAAGCTTTCTTT.

The chain employs TRBV12-3 or TRBV12-4 and TRBJ1-2; D not resolved. The CDR3 contains 13 residues. V gave up 6 bases and J gave up 7 bases, with 15 bases separating them. This chain's CDR3 is CASSRNFAGGYTF. The CDR3 DNA sequence: TGTGCCAGCAGCCGTAATTTCGCGGGTGGCTACACCTTC.

The rearrangement uses TRBV11-2 and TRBJ1-6; D not resolved. The CDR3 totals 14 residues. CDR1 and CDR2 from the germline V gene are SGHAT and FQNNGV. The ends were cut back, 1 base at V and 9 bases at J, with 10 bases in the middle. The CDR3 DNA reads as TGTGCCAGCAGCTTAGGTCGCGAGGGTTCACCCCTCCACTTT. Protein sequence: CASSLGREGSPLHF.

The CDR3 region has the DNA TGTGCCAGCAGCGCGACCTATAATTCACCCCTCCACTTT. The encoded protein is CASSATYNSPLHF. The chain employs TRBV11-3 and TRBJ1-6; D not resolved. This CDR3 has 13 amino acids. Germline-derived CDR1 and CDR2 are SGHNT and YENEEA. The germline V and J ends were trimmed by 5 bases and 2 bases, with 4 bases remaining between them.

In this sample, this clone turned up a few times. The chain recombines TRBV5-4 with TRBJ1-1, with 12 bases fitting TRBD1. CDR1 is SGHNT and CDR2 is YYREEE in the germline V gene (reference sequence). The CDR3 has 16 residues. The V gene end was trimmed by 5 bases and the J gene end by 3 bases; junction bases not matched to a gene: 8. The CDR3: CASRAGQGATYTEAFF. In DNA form, the CDR3 reads TGTGCCAGCAGGGCGGGACAGGGGGCAACGTACACTGAAGCTTTCTTT.

The rearrangement links TRBV6-6 to TRBJ2-6, with D possibly TRBD1 on 5 matching bases. Germline CDR1 and CDR2: MNHNY and SVGAGI (reference sequence). V was pared by 0 bases and J by 13 bases, with 19 bases between. This CDR3 comprises 16 residues. The CDR3 nucleotides read TGTGCCAGCAGTTACTCGACTCAAGGGGCATTAAGGGTCCTGACTTTC. This translates into CASSYSTQGALRVLTF.

This chain connects TRBV10-3 to TRBJ2-1, with 10 positions matching TRBD1. Unmatched junction bases numbered 5, after V lost 5 bases and J lost 4 bases. Germline assignment: CDR1 ENHRY and CDR2 SYGVKD. The CDR3 runs 15 residues. CDR3 DNA sequence: TGTGCCATCAGTAGGGGACAGGGGATTTACAATGAGCAGTTCTTC. It codes for CAISRGQGIYNEQFF.

The V and J genes are TRBV6-2 or TRBV6-3 and TRBJ2-6; D is unclear. The CDR3 totals 16 residues. Trimming pared 5 bases from V and 1 base from J, leaving 12 bases between. CDR1 MNHEY and CDR2 SVGEGT come from the germline V gene. As DNA, the CDR3 is TGTGCCAGCAGTCTACCTTGGTGGTCTGGGGCCAACGTCCTGACTTTC. Protein product: CASSLPWWSGANVLTF.

This clone has a handful of counts. The V gene is TRBV2, the J gene TRBJ1-4; D is unresolved. V gave up 6 bases and J gave up 7 bases, with 12 bases separating them. This CDR3 is 13 amino acids long. CDR1 is SNHLY, CDR2 FYNNEI, per germline. The CDR3 bases are TGTGCCAGCAGGGCCTTGGAGGCTGAAAAACTGTTTTTT. Amino acid sequence: CASRALEAEKLFF.

The V gene is TRBV28, the J gene TRBJ1-2; the D is unclear. Between the trimmed V and J ends, which lost 4 bases and 10 bases, there was a span of 13 bases. In germline, CDR1 is MDHEN, CDR2 SYDVKM. The CDR3 extends over 12 amino acids. Here the CDR3 reads CASSSRHRDYTF. CDR3 nucleotides: TGTGCCAGCAGTTCCAGACACCGGGACTACACCTTC.

The chain has TRBV2 and TRBJ1-1; 8 bases match TRBD1. The CDR3 is made up of 16 amino acids. With V trimmed by 5 bases and J by 5 bases, 13 bases remained unmatched. CDR1 is SNHLY and CDR2 is FYNNEI in the germline V gene. In DNA, the CDR3 is TGTGCCAGCAGTTTTTTAGGGGACAGGTTGGGTACTGAAGCTTTCTTT. Encoded protein: CASSFLGDRLGTEAFF.

The V gene is TRBV30, the J gene TRBJ1-6, with D perhaps TRBD1 (6 bases). V lost 3 bases and J lost 9, with 24 bases in between. This CDR3 spans 17 amino acids. Germline assignment: CDR1 GTSNPN and CDR2 SVGIG (reference sequence). The CDR3 DNA sequence: TGTGCCTGGAGCGCCGGGACACCCCGTATCAGTGGTTCACCCCTCCACTTT. As protein: CAWSAGTPRISGSPLHF.

The chain couples TRBV3-1 (or the pseudogene TRBV3-2) to TRBJ2-3; 7 bases align to TRBD1. CDR1 and CDR2 from the germline V gene are LGHDT and YNNKEL (reference sequence). The CDR3 is 17 residues long. The V gene end was trimmed by 4 bases and the J gene end by 4 bases; junction bases not matched to a gene: 14. The CDR3 sequence is CASSRKRLRGRADTQYF. The CDR3 region has the DNA TGTGCCAGCAGCCGGAAGCGGTTGAGGGGGCGAGCAGATACGCAGTATTTT.

This chain uses TRBV6-5 with TRBJ1-5; D remains unclear. V lost 2 bases and J 1 base, leaving 6 bases between the germline ends. The germline CDR1 and CDR2 sequences are MNHEY and SVGAGI. The CDR3 is 14 residues long. The CDR3 sequence is CASSYGVSNQPQHF. CDR3 in DNA: TGTGCCAGCAGTTACGGAGTAAGCAATCAGCCCCAGCATTTT.

The chain combines TRBV6-6 with TRBJ2-3; 10 bases are shared with TRBD2. The CDR3 is 16 residues long. V lost 5 bases to trimming and J lost 1 base; unmatched junction nucleotides: 6. Germline V CDR1 and CDR2: MNHNY, SVGAGI (reference sequence). The CDR3 DNA sequence: TGTGCCAGCAGTAACCCTAGCGGGGGAGGCACAGATACGCAGTATTTT. Its translation: CASSNPSGGGTDTQYF.